One sample yielded the 9 T cell receptor beta chains listed below, sequenced in a study of immune evolution from preneoplasia to lung adenocarcinoma. Repertoires were generated with immunoSEQ multiplex PCR, while TCRdb's copy carries only in-frame clones and drops some. The table has thousands of clones, around half seen once. What was sequenced was FFPE normal lung tissue adjacent to the tumor. The receptors here all came from a person in their fifties with lung adenocarcinoma.

The V gene is TRBV28, the J gene TRBJ2-7; 8 bases fit TRBD2. Germline-derived CDR1 and CDR2 are MDHEN and SYDVKM. The CDR3 loop spans 15 amino acids. V was clipped by 3 bases and J by 6 bases; unmatched bases: 10. CDR3 DNA sequence: TGTGCCAGCAGTTTCCAAAGCGGGGGTGCCGTCGAGCAGTACTTC. This encodes CASSFQSGGAVEQYF. Using reference TRBV28 and TRBJ2-7 for the parts outside the CDR3, the full variable domain is DVKVTQSSRYLVKRTGEKVFLECVQDMDHENMFWYRQDPGLGLRLIYFSYDVKMKEKGDIPEGYSVSREKKERFSLILESASTNQTSMYLCASSFQSGGAVEQYFGPGTRLTVT.

This clone was seen a handful of times. V and J are TRBV19 and TRBJ2-3; D might be TRBD2 (5 bases). This CDR3 comprises 16 residues. Germline V lookup: CDR1 LNHDA, CDR2 SQIVND (reference sequence). Trimming removed 6 bases at V and 2 bases at J, with 18 bases between. DNA for the CDR3: TGTGCCAGTAGCGCTCAAAGGGAGCCATTCACAGATACGCAGTATTTT. Amino acid sequence: CASSAQREPFTDTQYF.

The chain joins TRBV6-6 to TRBJ1-1; possible D gene TRBD1, 5 bases. V lost 5 bases, J lost 10 bases, and 14 bases lay in between. The CDR3 has 12 residues. The germline CDR1 and CDR2 sequences are MNHNY and SVGAGI (reference sequence). The CDR3 here is CASSGTVELAFF. In nucleotides, the CDR3 is TGTGCCAGCAGTGGGACGGTGGAATTAGCTTTCTTT.

For the CDR3, the DNA is TGTGCCAGCAGCTTGGCAAAGAGGGCTGAAGCTTTCTTT. This sequence encodes CASSLAKRAEAFF. The chain joins TRBV5-6 to TRBJ1-1; D is unclear. Deletions cut 0 bases from V and 6 bases from J, with 9 bases between. Germline CDR1 and CDR2: SGHDT and YYEEEE. This CDR3 is 13 amino acids long. Combining the CDR3 with reference TRBV5-6 and TRBJ1-1 gives the whole variable domain DAGVTQSPTHLIKTRGQQVTLRCSPKSGHDTVSWYQQALGQGPQFIFQYYEEEERQRGNFPDRFSGHQFPNYSSELNVNALLLGDSALYLCASSLAKRAEAFFGQGTRLTVV.

The chain carries TRBV2 and TRBJ2-1, with TRBD2 matching over 11 bases. The CDR3 has 13 residues. V shed 8 bases, J shed 9 bases, and the junction held 6 bases outside the gene matches. Germline-derived CDR1 and CDR2 are SNHLY and FYNNEI. The CDR3 DNA follows: TGTGCCAGCGCTAGCGGGGGGTGGGGTGAGCAGTTCTTC. Translation gives CASASGGWGEQFF.

V gene TRBV4-1 combines with J gene TRBJ1-1; D remains unclear. This CDR3 has 16 residues. The V gene lost 4 bases and the J gene lost 1 base, with 16 bases spanning the gap. Germline V gene lookup returns CDR1 MGHRA and CDR2 YSYEKL. The CDR3 DNA follows: TGCGCCAGCAGCCCGGAGAGGGCTGTGGCGAACACTGAAGCTTTCTTT. Translation gives CASSPERAVANTEAFF.

This clone was seen a handful of times. The chain's CDR3 is CASSLAGLEQFF. CDR3 in DNA: TGTGCCAGCAGCTTAGCTGGCCTGGAGCAGTTCTTC. The chain links TRBV7-9 to TRBJ2-1, with D unresolved. V lost 0 bases, J lost 10 bases, and 7 bases lay in between. Per germline, CDR1 SEHNR and CDR2 FQNEAQ (reference sequence). The CDR3 is made up of 12 amino acids.

This clone was counted between two and nine times. V and J are TRBV30 and TRBJ1-5; no firm D call. The CDR3 is 16 residues long. The germline V gene encodes CDR1 GTSNPN and CDR2 SVGIG (reference sequence). V lost 3 bases to trimming and J lost 0 bases, with 15 bases between them. CDR3 in amino acids: CAWSPDIRYSNQPQHF. In nucleotides, the CDR3 is TGTGCCTGGAGCCCAGACATCCGTTATAGCAATCAGCCCCAGCATTTT.

This sequence joins TRBV27 and TRBJ2-7; no clear D gene. Trimming took off 5 bases at V and 2 bases at J, with 16 bases between the two ends. CDR1 is MNHEY and CDR2 is SMNVEV in the germline V gene (reference sequence). The CDR3 contains 15 residues. The CDR3 spells CASSLKGVTPYEQYF. In DNA form, the CDR3 reads TGTGCCAGCAGTCTCAAAGGAGTGACCCCCTACGAGCAGTACTTC.